Listed here are 29 T cell receptor beta chains from one sample, sequenced in a study of response to subunit inactivated influenza vaccine. TCRdb reprocessed the RT-PCR reads with MiXCR, giving one entry per CDR3 protein. The data hold approximately 700,000 distinct CDR3 sequences, with approximately 14% observed a single time. Sequencing was performed on PBMCs from blood, taken 11 to 12 days after vaccination. The receptors were sampled from a man in his forties or fifties who received an inactivated influenza vaccine.

This clonotype has only a few counts. The chain links TRBV29-1 to TRBJ2-3; a weak D match, TRBD2 (6 bases). Germline-derived CDR1 and CDR2 are SQVTM and ANQGSEA. This CDR3 has 13 residues. The germline V and J ends were trimmed by 5 bases and 2 bases, with 11 bases remaining between them. CDR3 DNA sequence: TGCAGCGTTCAAGGGAGGCTCACAGATACGCAGTATTTT. This gives the protein CSVQGRLTDTQYF.

This clonotype was seen a handful of times. This chain uses TRBV9 with TRBJ2-2; 8 nucleotides match TRBD2. Germline V gene lookup returns CDR1 SGDLS and CDR2 YYNGEE. CDR3 size: 14 residues. The V segment lost 6 bases and the J segment 3 bases; nucleotides outside the gene matches: 4. The CDR3 reads CASTGRGDTGELFF. Here the CDR3 DNA reads TGTGCCAGCACCGGGAGGGGGGACACCGGGGAGCTGTTTTTT. Together with reference TRBV9 and TRBJ2-2, the CDR3 gives the full variable domain: DSGVTQTPKHLITATGQRVTLRCSPRSGDLSVYWYQQSLDQGLQFLIQYYNGEERAKGNILERFSAQQFPDLHSELNLSSLELGDSALYFCASTGRGDTGELFFGEGSRLTVL.

V usage is TRBV15 and J usage is TRBJ2-1, with D uncertain. Trimming left V 1 base short and J 5 bases short, with 6 bases between. The CDR3 covers 13 residues. CDR1 LNHNV and CDR2 YYDKDF come from the germline V gene (reference sequence). The CDR3 DNA reads as TGTGCCACCAGCAGAGCCTCTCACAATGAGCAGTTCTTC. Protein product: CATSRASHNEQFF.

The J gene is TRBJ2-1, the V gene TRBV20-1, with 10 bases identical to TRBD2. The CDR3 sequence is 22 residues long. The germline gives CDR1 DFQATT, CDR2 SNEGSKA (reference sequence). The ends lost 4 bases at V and 0 bases at J; junction bases unmatched: 24. The DNA of the CDR3 is TGCAGTGCTATATCGGGTAGACGGACTAGCGGTTTTCCTTCGAGCTCCTACAATGAGCAGTTCTTC. Protein product: CSAISGRRTSGFPSSSYNEQFF.

This chain joins TRBV15 and TRBJ2-7; TRBD2 matches at 13 bases. The V gene end was trimmed by 2 bases and the J gene end by 6 bases; junction bases not matched to a gene: 10. Germline V lookup: CDR1 LNHNV, CDR2 YYDKDF (reference sequence). The CDR3 spans 17 residues. CDR3 residues: CATSRRYPGLAGAEQYF. The CDR3 region has the DNA TGTGCCACCAGCAGAAGATACCCAGGACTAGCGGGAGCCGAGCAGTACTTC.

This clonotype came up a few times. The chain carries TRBV5-1 and TRBJ2-2, with D possibly called TRBD1 or TRBD2 (5 bases each). V was cut by 2 bases and J by 6 bases, with 14 bases left in between. Germline V lookup: CDR1 SGHRS, CDR2 YFSETQ. CDR3 length equals 15 residues. CDR3 loop: CASSFTGTTAGELFF. CDR3 nucleotides: TGCGCCAGCAGCTTTACCGGGACGACGGCCGGGGAGCTGTTTTTT.

This clonotype was seen only a few times. The chain joins TRBV7-9 to TRBJ2-7; tentative D call: TRBD1 (5 bases). There are 14 residues in the CDR3. CDR1 SEHNR and CDR2 FQNEAQ come from the germline V gene (reference sequence). V lost 1 base and J lost 5, with 12 bases in between. CDR3 nucleotides: TGTGCCAGCAGCTTAGGGGCAGGGTCCGACGAGCAGTACTTC. Protein sequence: CASSLGAGSDEQYF.

This clonotype was picked up a small number of times. The rearrangement joins TRBV11-2 to TRBJ2-7; D is ambiguous. Trimming took off 5 bases at V and 2 bases at J, with 13 bases between the two ends. The germline CDR1 and CDR2 sequences are SGHAT and FQNNGV. The CDR3 has 14 amino acids. CDR3 loop: CASSLRIVAYEQYF. The CDR3 region has the DNA TGTGCCAGCAGCCTCCGAATTGTTGCCTACGAGCAGTACTTC. Drawing the rest from reference TRBV11-2 and TRBJ2-7, the complete variable domain is EAGVAQSPRYKIIEKRQSVAFWCNPISGHATLYWYQQILGQGPKLLIQFQNNGVVDDSQLPKDRFSAERLKGVDSTLKIQPAKLEDSAVYLCASSLRIVAYEQYFGPGTRLTVT.

The chain employs TRBV7-6 and TRBJ2-2; 7 nucleotides match TRBD1. CDR3 length: 15 amino acids. The V and J ends lost 4 bases and 7 bases, in that order; junction bases with no gene match: 9. CDR1 is SGHVS and CDR2 is FNYEAQ in the germline V gene. The CDR3 here is CASSSRQGTVGELFF. The CDR3 DNA reads as TGTGCCAGCAGCTCACGACAGGGAACGGTCGGGGAGCTGTTTTTT.

V and J are TRBV3-1 and TRBJ2-7; 7 nucleotides agree with TRBD1. The CDR3 has 13 residues. V lost 1 base to trimming and J lost 12 bases; unmatched junction nucleotides: 9. The germline V gene encodes CDR1 LGHDT and CDR2 YNNKEL (reference sequence). The CDR3 DNA reads as TGTGCCAGCAGCCAAGCGCAGACGGGACAGCGGTACTTC. Its protein is CASSQAQTGQRYF.

The chain uses TRBV7-6 and TRBJ2-2; 7 nucleotides align to TRBD2. Germline V CDR1 and CDR2: SGHVS, FNYEAQ. The J segment lost 6 bases and the V segment lost 0 bases, leaving 7 bases of the junction unmatched. This CDR3 region has 16 residues. The CDR3 sequence is CASSLAASGRAGELFF. The CDR3 DNA reads TGTGCCAGCAGCTTAGCGGCTAGCGGCAGGGCCGGGGAGCTGTTTTTT.

This chain joins TRBV9 and TRBJ2-3; 7 bases are shared with TRBD2. CDR3 size: 15 residues. V trimming: 0 bases; J trimming: 8 bases; junction bases outside the gene matches: 9. CDR1 is SGDLS and CDR2 is YYNGEE in the germline V gene. Here the CDR3 DNA reads TGTGCCAGCAGCGTAGTGGCTAGCGGAGGAGGTACGCAGTATTTT. Translation gives CASSVVASGGGTQYF.

This clonotype was observed a few times. The chain has TRBV6-1 and TRBJ2-7; the match to TRBD1 covers 7 bases. This CDR3 comprises 14 residues. The V and J ends lost 6 bases and 7 bases, in that order; junction bases with no gene match: 12. The germline V gene encodes CDR1 MNHNS and CDR2 SASEGT. CDR3 residues: CASSMTGTVNEQYF. CDR3 coding DNA: TGTGCCAGCAGCATGACCGGGACAGTTAATGAGCAGTACTTC.

This clonotype was seen more than once but under ten times. This chain joins TRBV29-1 and TRBJ2-2; D is perhaps TRBD1 (6 bases). Trimming removed 7 bases from V and 4 bases from J, with 16 bases in between. Germline-derived CDR1 and CDR2 are SQVTM and ANQGSEA. The CDR3 runs to 14 residues. The CDR3 loop is CSAQLGAGTGELFF. The CDR3 DNA reads TGCAGCGCTCAGTTGGGGGCCGGCACCGGGGAGCTGTTTTTT.

This clonotype has a handful of counts. Compared with germline, one end of the junction differs, possibly owing to a read error. The chain uses TRBV20-1 and TRBJ1-1, with D possibly being TRBD1 (5 bases). The CDR3 length is 14 residues. Germline CDR1 is DFQATT and CDR2 is SNEGSKA (reference sequence). As DNA, the CDR3 is TGCAGTGCTGGAGACAGCTACGTGAGCACTGAAGCTTTCTTT. This codes for CSAGDSYVSTEAFF.

This clonotype showed up just a few times. The genes are TRBV20-1 and TRBJ1-6, with D possibly TRBD1 on 6 matching bases. CDR1 DFQATT and CDR2 SNEGSKA come from the germline V gene (reference sequence). V was clipped by 6 bases and J by 7 bases, with 10 bases between them. This CDR3 is built from 12 residues. The CDR3 DNA reads TGCAGTGCAGGGGGAGGGAATTCACCCCTCCACTTT. It specifies CSAGGGNSPLHF.

The chain carries TRBV11-3 and TRBJ2-3, with 12 nucleotides matching TRBD1. V shed 4 bases and J 5 bases; nucleotides not matched to a gene: 7. Germline CDR1 SGHNT, CDR2 YENEEA. The CDR3 covers 16 residues. CDR3 loop: CASSSGTGGALDTQYF. CDR3 nucleotide sequence: TGTGCCAGCAGCTCCGGGACAGGGGGCGCATTAGATACGCAGTATTTT. Together with reference TRBV11-3 and TRBJ2-3, the CDR3 gives the full variable domain: EAGVVQSPRYKIIEKKQPVAFWCNPISGHNTLYWYLQNLGQGPELLIRYENEEAVDDSQLPKDRFSAERLKGVDSTLKIQPAELGDSAVYLCASSSGTGGALDTQYFGPGTRLTVL.

This clonotype was seen a handful of times. The chain recombines TRBV5-1 with TRBJ2-3; no firm D call. The CDR3 has 10 amino acids. Trimming shortened V by 7 bases and J by 2 bases, and 2 bases separated the two germline ends. CDR1 SGHRS and CDR2 YFSETQ come from the germline V gene. This CDR3 is CASDTDTQYF. In DNA, the CDR3 is TGCGCCAGCGACACAGATACGCAGTATTTT.

This clonotype was counted only a few times. The chain couples TRBV4-2 to TRBJ2-2; 7 nucleotides match TRBD1. The CDR3 runs 15 residues. CDR1 and CDR2 (germline): LGHNA, YNFKEQ. V dropped 0 bases and J dropped 7; count of bases not matched to a gene: 5. DNA of the CDR3: TGTGCCAGCAGCCAAGATGTACAGGGGTTCGGGGAGCTGTTTTTT. Its translation is CASSQDVQGFGELFF.

This clonotype has at least ten counts. Relative to the germline gene, one junction end is altered; a read error may explain this. The chain recombines TRBV11-2 with TRBJ2-5; 9 positions agree with TRBD1. Looked up from germline, CDR1 is SGHAT and CDR2 is FQNNGV. The CDR3 runs 14 residues. CDR3 region: CASSLGTGKETQYF. CDR3 nucleotides: TGCGCCAGCAGCTTGGGGACAGGGAAAGAGACCCAGTACTTC.

This clonotype was observed a handful of times. The chain couples TRBV27 to TRBJ2-5; 8 bases line up with TRBD1. Germline trimming cut 7 bases from V and 5 bases from J; bases unmatched to any gene: 6. The CDR3 extends over 13 amino acids. Germline V lookup: CDR1 MNHEY, CDR2 SMNVEV (reference sequence). The CDR3 DNA reads as TGTGCCAGCAAAAGACAGGGGCCCGAGACCCAGTACTTC. Protein product: CASKRQGPETQYF.

The rearrangement joins TRBV12-3 or TRBV12-4 to TRBJ1-1, with 11 bases lining up with TRBD1. The CDR3 length is 17 residues. With 4 bases clipped from V and 0 bases from J, the junction kept 7 bases outside the gene matches. CDR3 protein: CASSSGQGARLNTEAFF. CDR3 nucleotides: TGTGCCAGCAGTTCCGGACAGGGGGCGCGTCTGAACACTGAAGCTTTCTTT.

The chain employs TRBV6-2 or TRBV6-3 and TRBJ2-7; 11 bases agree with TRBD2. The CDR3 has 14 residues. V shed 6 bases, J shed 4 bases, and the junction held 5 bases outside the gene matches. The germline V gene has CDR1 MNHEY and CDR2 SVGEGT. The CDR3 DNA reads TGTGCCAGCAGCAAAACTAGCGGGAGATACGAGCAGTACTTC. It codes for CASSKTSGRYEQYF.

This clonotype has only a few counts. This chain uses TRBV6-1 with TRBJ2-7, with D perhaps matching TRBD1 or TRBD2 (5 bases each). This CDR3 contains 13 residues. The ends were cut back, 6 bases at V and 3 bases at J, with 12 bases in the middle. CDR1 MNHNS and CDR2 SASEGT come from the germline V gene. The CDR3 DNA reads TGTGCCAGCAGGCCCGGGGACCACTACGAGCAGTACTTC. This translates into CASRPGDHYEQYF.

CDR3 coding DNA: TGCGCCAGCAGTCAATGGTGCAGGGACTTGAACACCGGGGAGCTGTTTTTT. Its protein product is CASSQWCRDLNTGELFF. The chain couples TRBV23-1 to TRBJ2-2; D is possibly TRBD2 (6 bases). TRBV23-1 is an ORF for which the function is uncertain. CDR3 length equals 17 residues. Trimming stripped 1 base from V and 1 base from J, with 13 bases between.

This clonotype has more than one count but fewer than ten. V is TRBV30 and J is TRBJ1-1; D may be TRBD1 (5 bases). The V gene's germline CDR1 is GTSNPN and CDR2 SVGIG (reference sequence). CDR3 length equals 13 residues. V was trimmed by 8 bases and J by 5 bases, leaving 18 bases between them. The chain's CDR3 is CAVDRMRGTEAFF. As DNA, the CDR3 is TGTGCCGTAGACAGAATGCGGGGGACTGAAGCTTTCTTT. Combining the CDR3 with reference TRBV30 and TRBJ1-1 gives the whole variable domain SQTIHQWPATLVQPVGSPLSLECTVEGTSNPNLYWYRQAAGRGLQLLFYSVGIGQISSEVPQNLSASRPQDRQFILSSKKLLLSDSGFYLCAVDRMRGTEAFFGQGTRLTVV.

The chain carries TRBV7-2 and TRBJ1-1; D not certain. V was pared by 8 bases and J by 4 bases, with 14 bases between. CDR1 and CDR2 from the germline V gene are SGHTA and FQGNSA. CDR3 length equals 13 residues. In DNA form, the CDR3 reads TGTGCCAGCGGAATCGGTGCGCCCACTGAAGCTTTCTTT. It yields the protein CASGIGAPTEAFF.

This clonotype was recorded at least ten times. The chain joins TRBV29-1 to TRBJ1-2; TRBD1 matches 8 bases. CDR1 is SQVTM and CDR2 is ANQGSEA in the germline V gene. Unmatched junction bases numbered 8, after V lost 7 bases and J lost 7 bases. The CDR3 sequence is 12 residues long. CDR3 coding DNA: TGCAGCGGGGCCTGGGACAGGTCTGGCTACACCTTC. It is translated as CSGAWDRSGYTF.

This clonotype was found many times. The chain links TRBV6-1 to TRBJ1-4; 11 positions match TRBD1. The CDR3 loop spans 16 amino acids. Germline CDR1 MNHNS, CDR2 SASEGT. V was pared by 5 bases and J by 0 bases, with 2 bases of the junction left unmatched. The CDR3 spells CASSTGQGATNEKLFF. The CDR3 nucleotides are TGTGCCAGCAGTACGGGACAGGGGGCAACTAATGAAAAACTGTTTTTT.